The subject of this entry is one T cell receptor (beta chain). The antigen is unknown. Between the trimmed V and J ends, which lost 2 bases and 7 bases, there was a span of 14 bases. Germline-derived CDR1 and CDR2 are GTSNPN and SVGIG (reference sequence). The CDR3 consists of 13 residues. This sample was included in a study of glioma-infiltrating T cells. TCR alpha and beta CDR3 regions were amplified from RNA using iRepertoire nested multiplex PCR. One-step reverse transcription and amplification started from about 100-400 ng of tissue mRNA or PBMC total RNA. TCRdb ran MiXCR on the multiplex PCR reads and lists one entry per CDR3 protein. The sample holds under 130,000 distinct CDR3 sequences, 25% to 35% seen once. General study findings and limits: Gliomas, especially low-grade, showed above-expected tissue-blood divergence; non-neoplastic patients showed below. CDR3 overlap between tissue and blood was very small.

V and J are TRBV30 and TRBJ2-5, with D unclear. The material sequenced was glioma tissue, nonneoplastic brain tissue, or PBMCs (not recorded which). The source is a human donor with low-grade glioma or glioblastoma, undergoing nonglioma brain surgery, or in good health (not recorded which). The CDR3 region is CAWSKNPVGTQYF. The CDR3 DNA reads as TGTGCCTGGAGTAAAAATCCCGTCGGGACCCAGTACTTC.